The sequence of this T cell receptor beta chain was determined in a study of cytomegalovirus exposure and HLA in healthy donors. V shed 1 base and J 0 bases; nucleotides not matched to a gene: 9. The CDR3 consists of 18 residues. CDR1 and CDR2 from the germline V gene are PRHDT and FYEKMQ (reference sequence). PCR was performed using 60 Vbeta and 13 Jbeta primers. Method: immunoSEQ multiplex PCR; TCRdb's copy keeps in-frame clones and lacks some. This sample has about 230,000 clones, with around 89% found just once. With regard to this clone: The antigen remains unidentified.

The study's findings and limits: In an earlier analysis, productive rearrangement rates for most beta V segments clustered near 87% or 30%.

The chain combines TRBV13 with TRBJ2-3; 8 positions agree with TRBD2. The receptor comes from a woman between 18 and 30 years old in good health and CMV-seronegative. Sequenced: PBMCs. The CDR3 DNA sequence: TGTGCCAGCAGCTTAGTCCTAGCGGGCGATGCTAGCACAGATACGCAGTATTTT. Its translation is CASSLVLAGDASTDTQYF. Full variable domain (missing parts from reference TRBV13 and TRBJ2-3): AAGVIQSPRHLIKEKRETATLKCYPIPRHDTVYWYQQGPGQDPQFLISFYEKMQSDKGSIPDRFSAQQFSDYHSELNMSSLELGDSALYFCASSLVLAGDASTDTQYFGPGTRLTVL.